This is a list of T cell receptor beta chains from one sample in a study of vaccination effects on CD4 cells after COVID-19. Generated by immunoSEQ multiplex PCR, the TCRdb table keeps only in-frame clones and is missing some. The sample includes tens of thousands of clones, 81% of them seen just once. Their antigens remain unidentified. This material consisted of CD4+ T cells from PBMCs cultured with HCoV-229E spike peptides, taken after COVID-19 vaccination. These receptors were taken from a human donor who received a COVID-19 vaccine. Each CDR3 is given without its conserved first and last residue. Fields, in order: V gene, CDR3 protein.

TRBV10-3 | AIGGLEDTQY
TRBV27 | ASRTGGSNQPQH
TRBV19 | ASSLGQGFYNEQF
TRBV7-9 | ASSFRTELGYGYT
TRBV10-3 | AIKGQTGQPQH
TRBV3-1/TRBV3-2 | ASSRPGGTYGYT
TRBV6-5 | ASSGGASNQPQH
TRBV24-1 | ATSDSQGFDGELF
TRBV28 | ASSLKGLGYKDTQY
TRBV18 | ASSPQGARNTEAF
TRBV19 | ASSIRENTEAF
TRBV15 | ATSRDRSHYNEQF
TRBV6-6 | ASSHLMNTEAF
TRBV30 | AWSVGQEYSPLH
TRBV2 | ASSLQGRTQY
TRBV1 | TSSQEGPGLEQGFGYT
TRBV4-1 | ASSQVRDSSGRKF
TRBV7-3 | ASSSGQVTDTQY
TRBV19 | ASSSRQGGSNQPQH
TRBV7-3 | ASSLTGITEAF
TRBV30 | AWRRIPNTEAF
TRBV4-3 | ASRPEEGGITEAF
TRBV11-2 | ASRREGTEAF
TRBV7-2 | ASSRKGGLLEAF
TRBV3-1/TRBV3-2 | ASSRTGGYGYT
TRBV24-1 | ATSDRGQHYGYT
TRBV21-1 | ASSRTTNTEAF
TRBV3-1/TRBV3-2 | ASSQSGLNTGELF
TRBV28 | ASSTQPSNQPQH
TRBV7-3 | ASSLGGDSGLNEQF
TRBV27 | ASSSPIGANVLT
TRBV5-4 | ASSLLGQGYGYT
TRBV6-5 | ASFREYTEAF
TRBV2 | ASSEGAPEAF
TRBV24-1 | ATSDPRGQETQY
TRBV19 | ASRQGSHGYT
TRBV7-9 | ASRDARGFINSPLH
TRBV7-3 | ASSYAGGGTGELF
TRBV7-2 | ASSFRDRGSRDTIY
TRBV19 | ASNTRGAVDTEAF
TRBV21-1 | ASRMTGETEAF
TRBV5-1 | ASSLEGRQPQH
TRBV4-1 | ASSRSGSNQPQH
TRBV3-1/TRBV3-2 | ASSQDRKGPLGEKLF
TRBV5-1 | ASSLTSWGQNTEAF
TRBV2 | ASRDSGQPGSPLH
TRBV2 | ASGRYGSQH
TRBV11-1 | ASSLDRTDTQY
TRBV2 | ASSAGLGNYGYT